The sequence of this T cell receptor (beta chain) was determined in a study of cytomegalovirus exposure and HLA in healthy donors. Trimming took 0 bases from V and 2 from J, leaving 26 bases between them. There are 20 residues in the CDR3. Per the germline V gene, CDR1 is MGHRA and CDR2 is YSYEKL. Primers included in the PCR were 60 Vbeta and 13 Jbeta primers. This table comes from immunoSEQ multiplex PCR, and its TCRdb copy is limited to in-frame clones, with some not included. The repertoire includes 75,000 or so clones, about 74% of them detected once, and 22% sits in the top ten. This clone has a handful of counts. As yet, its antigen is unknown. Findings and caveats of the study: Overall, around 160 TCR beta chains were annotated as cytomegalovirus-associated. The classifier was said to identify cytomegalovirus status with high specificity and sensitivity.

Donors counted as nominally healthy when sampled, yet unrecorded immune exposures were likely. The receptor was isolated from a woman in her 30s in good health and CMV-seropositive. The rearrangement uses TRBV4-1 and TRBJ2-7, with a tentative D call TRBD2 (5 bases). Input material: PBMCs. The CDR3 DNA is TGCGCCAGCAGCCAAGATTCGGTTCTCTCGGAGCGGCCCCTCCCCTACGAGCAGTACTTC. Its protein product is CASSQDSVLSERPLPYEQYF.